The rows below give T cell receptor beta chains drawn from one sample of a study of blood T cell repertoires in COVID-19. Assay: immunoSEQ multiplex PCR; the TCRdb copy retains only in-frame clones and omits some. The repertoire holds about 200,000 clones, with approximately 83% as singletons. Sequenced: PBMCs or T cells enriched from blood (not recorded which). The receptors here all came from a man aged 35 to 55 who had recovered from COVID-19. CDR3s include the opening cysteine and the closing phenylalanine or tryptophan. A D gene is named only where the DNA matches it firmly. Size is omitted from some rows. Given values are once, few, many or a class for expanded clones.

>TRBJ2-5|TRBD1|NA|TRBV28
TGTGCCAGCAGTCGGGGCAGGGGGTTGTACCAAGAGACCCAGTACTTC
CASSRGRGLYQETQYF
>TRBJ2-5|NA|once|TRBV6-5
TGTGCCAGTAACAGGGCGGGGACCCAGTACTTC
CASNRAGTQYF
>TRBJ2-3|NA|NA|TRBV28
TGTGCCAGCAGTTACCCGCCGACAGGCACCAGAGATACGCAGTATTTT
CASSYPPTGTRDTQYF
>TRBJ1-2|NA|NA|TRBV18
TGTGCCAGCTCACTCGAACAGGGAGATGGCTACACCTTC
CASSLEQGDGYTF
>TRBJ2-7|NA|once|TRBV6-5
TGTGCCACCGAGAAGAACTACGAGCAGTACTTC
CATEKNYEQYF
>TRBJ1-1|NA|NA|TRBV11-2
TGTGCCAGCAGCTTAATGGGGCACACTGAAGCTTTCTTT
CASSLMGHTEAFF
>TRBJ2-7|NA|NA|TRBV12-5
TGTGCTAGTGGTTTGAACAGGGTCCAGTCCTACGAGCAGTACTTC
CASGLNRVQSYEQYF
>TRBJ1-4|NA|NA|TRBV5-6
TGTGCCAGCAGTCAACTAACGGCAGGGGCCCCGAGGAATGAAAAACTGTTTTTT
CASSQLTAGAPRNEKLFF
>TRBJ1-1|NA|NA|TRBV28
TGTGCCAGCACCGACAGCGTTATGAACACTGAAGCTTTCTTT
CASTDSVMNTEAFF
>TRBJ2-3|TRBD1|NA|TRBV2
TGTGCCAGCAGTGACGACAGGGGGTCCTCAGATACGCAGTATTTT
CASSDDRGSSDTQYF
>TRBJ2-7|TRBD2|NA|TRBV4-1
TGCGCCAGCAGCCAAGCGCCTTCAGCTGGCGGGGGGGTTTCCTACGAGCAGTACTTC
CASSQAPSAGGGVSYEQYF